A selection of T cell receptor beta chains follows, all from one sample in a study of control samples from healthy donors and cancer patients. TCRdb's table, derived via immunoSEQ multiplex PCR, lists solely in-frame clones and lacks some. The table lists about 410,000 clones, roughly 90% of them singletons, with roughly 6.4% in the top ten. The source material was PBMCs. The origin of the receptors is a middle-aged man with head and neck cancer. Each CDR3 is given with its conserved first and last residue. The order of the fields is clone size, CDR3 length, V gene, J gene, CDR3 protein. A row's size may be missing; if present it is once, few, many or a size class.

NA	16	TRBV10-1	TRBJ2-2	CASSESRTGVPGELFF
NA	19	TRBV19	TRBJ2-3	CASRFRLAGGPFSTDTQYF
NA	15	TRBV19	TRBJ2-7	CASSDDMMSSYEQYF
NA	13	TRBV5-1	TRBJ2-5	CASSPYDRETQYF
NA	15	TRBV7-2	TRBJ2-7	CASRDGTGGHYEQYF
NA	16	TRBV7-2	TRBJ2-5	CASSLAGTGIRGAQYF
NA	14	TRBV19	TRBJ2-2	CASSIEGPVGELFF
NA	14	TRBV27	TRBJ2-5	CASSSTGNQETQYF
NA	16	TRBV4-2	TRBJ1-6	CASSRNPGQGFSPLHF
NA	11	TRBV6-6	TRBJ2-4	CASTPDNIQYF
NA	18	TRBV5-4	TRBJ2-2	CASRTGLAGGGGTGELFF
NA	14	TRBV11-2	TRBJ2-7	CASLQGTHYYEQYF
NA	18	TRBV4-1	TRBJ2-2	CASSPHGGRGKGTGELFF
few	14	TRBV6-5	TRBJ2-2	CASKSRRYTGELFF
NA	17	TRBV18	TRBJ2-3	CASSPFRAPSEKDTQYF
NA	14	TRBV24-1	TRBJ2-1	CATSDPSGRDEQFF
NA	13	TRBV9	TRBJ2-5	CASSLGMGETQYF
NA	13	TRBV28	TRBJ1-3	CASTQSGGNTIYF
NA	14	TRBV4-1	TRBJ2-7	CASSPGTGPFEQYF
once	15	TRBV28	TRBJ2-2	CASRTSGSYTGELFF
NA	14	TRBV10-3	TRBJ2-3	CAIRTGLDTDTQYF
NA	14	TRBV11-1	TRBJ2-1	CASSLEGSTWEQFF
NA	13	TRBV30	TRBJ2-1	CAWNDPTRNEQFF
NA	16	TRBV7-2	TRBJ2-2	CASSLGGQITTGELFF
NA	14	TRBV6-5	TRBJ2-7	CASSPRGASYEQYF
NA	16	TRBV28	TRBJ1-5	CASSLRGGNSNQPQHF
few	17	TRBV7-2	TRBJ1-3	CASSLPKGGLSGNTIYF
NA	12	TRBV28	TRBJ1-1	CASSWSGTEAFF
NA	17	TRBV28	TRBJ2-5	CASRSRGLAGAGETQYF
NA	15	TRBV10-3	TRBJ2-7	CAISEPETGAYEQYF
NA	13	TRBV3-1/TRBV3-2	TRBJ1-1	CASSQDLGAEAFF
NA	13	TRBV5-6	TRBJ2-1	CASSFGGVNEQFF
NA	11	TRBV5-6	TRBJ1-2	CASSFRAGYTF
NA	14	TRBV5-6	TRBJ2-7	CASSSTSLLYEQYF
NA	14	TRBV19	TRBJ2-1	CASSPTGPMNEQFF
few	14	TRBV27	TRBJ1-2	CASRRTASGDGYTF
NA	14	TRBV2	TRBJ1-1	CASTNRQVNTEAFF
NA	16	TRBV9	TRBJ2-7	CASSAAGSTTIYEQYF
NA	14	TRBV29-1	TRBJ1-1	CSAETGPTFTEAFF
NA	14	TRBV6-1	TRBJ1-1	CASSELGGMTEAFF
NA	15	TRBV5-5	TRBJ1-2	CASSLGLLINYGYTF
NA	16	TRBV15	TRBJ1-4	CATSRPGPNFNEKLFF
NA	15	TRBV4-2	TRBJ2-3	CASSQDRGDTDTQYF
NA	11	TRBV6-2/TRBV6-3	TRBJ1-2	CASSTRGTGTF
NA	15	TRBV24-1	TRBJ2-2	CATSTRDRDTGELFF
NA	10	TRBV30	TRBJ1-2	CAWSENGYTF
NA	18	TRBV24-1	TRBJ2-1	CATSDSGTSDRSYNEQFF
NA	14	TRBV27	TRBJ2-2	CASRGGLNTGELFF
NA	15	TRBV5-1	TRBJ2-1	CASSLSGTAYNEQFF
NA	13	TRBV24-1	TRBJ2-2	CATSSDDTGELFF
once	13	TRBV7-9	TRBJ2-3	CASSLGTGPAQYF
NA	13	TRBV4-1	TRBJ1-4	CASSQLIGEKLFF
NA	16	TRBV5-1	TRBJ2-2	CASSLVPTGGGGELFF